This T cell receptor (beta chain) was recovered during a study of T cells after yellow fever vaccination. Regarding the study as a whole: Booster sampling recovered most clones from primary vaccination (approximately 97% CD4, roughly 88% CD8). On re-exposure, the response was weaker but peaked faster, at day 5 versus 15.

This clonotype has just a few counts. Its target is not known. MiXCR, applied by TCRdb to the 5' RACE reads, yields one record per CDR3 protein. The data show about 550,000 distinct CDR3 sequences, about a fifth seen once. Trimming took 4 bases from V and 4 from J, leaving 14 bases between them. CDR3 length: 14 residues. Germline V CDR1 and CDR2: SGHDN, FVKESK. This receptor was obtained from a man aged 25-40 years who received the YFV17D yellow fever vaccine. Specimen: PBMCs, collected 15 days after the yellow fever booster vaccination. The chain links TRBV14 to TRBJ2-7, with D perhaps matching TRBD1 (6 bases). CDR3 in amino acids: CASSPFNRDYEQYF. Here the CDR3 DNA reads TGTGCCAGCAGCCCGTTTAACAGGGATTACGAGCAGTACTTC.